This TCR beta chain was captured by sequencing in a study of T cell responses to AZD1222 COVID-19 vaccine. The study, taken as a whole, reports: The study found Spike-specific TCR breadth and depth rose after two AZD1222 doses. Spike-spanning, vaccine-associated CD4 TCRs were dominant at 160-218 and 743-854. Just a handful of AZD1222 recipients were seropositive at baseline.

The length of the CDR3 is 14 residues. Germline CDR1 is LNHDA and CDR2 is SQIVND (reference sequence). Trimming removed 6 bases at V and 1 base at J, with 12 bases between. As concerns this clone: The target antigen is unknown.

Generated by immunoSEQ multiplex PCR, the TCRdb table keeps only in-frame clones and is missing some. The sample contains fewer than 130,000 clones, around 94% of which appear only once. This sample comprised peripheral blood, obtained on day 0 of AZD1222 vaccination. The chain has TRBV19 and TRBJ1-1; D unresolved. The source is an adult in good health. Here the CDR3 DNA reads TGTGCCAGTAGCCCCACCGGCCGGAACACTGAAGCTTTCTTT. Translation gives CASSPTGRNTEAFF.